This TCR beta chain was recorded in a study of T cells in localized non-small cell lung cancer. Whole-study results and caveats: There were a median around 60 of the top 100 tumor clones appearing in adjacent lung. Without multi-region sequencing, intratumor heterogeneity could not be excluded.

Profiling relied on immunoSEQ multiplex PCR, and the TCRdb table lists in-frame clones only, not all of them. The profile shows around 64,000 clones, approximately 90% of them singletons. V was cut by 3 bases and J by 9 bases, with 21 bases left in between. Germline V gives CDR1 SNHLY, CDR2 FYNNEI. The CDR3 spans 15 residues. Worth noting for this clone: Its specificity is unknown.

Source: peripheral blood, taken before any cancer treatment. V usage is TRBV2 and J usage is TRBJ2-7; D possibly corresponds to TRBD2 (5 bases). This receptor was identified in a man aged 40 to 70 with stage I squamous cell lung carcinoma. CDR3: CASSDLRALPSWQYF. As DNA, the CDR3 is TGTGCCAGCAGTGACCTTCGGGCCCTTCCTAGCTGGCAGTACTTC.